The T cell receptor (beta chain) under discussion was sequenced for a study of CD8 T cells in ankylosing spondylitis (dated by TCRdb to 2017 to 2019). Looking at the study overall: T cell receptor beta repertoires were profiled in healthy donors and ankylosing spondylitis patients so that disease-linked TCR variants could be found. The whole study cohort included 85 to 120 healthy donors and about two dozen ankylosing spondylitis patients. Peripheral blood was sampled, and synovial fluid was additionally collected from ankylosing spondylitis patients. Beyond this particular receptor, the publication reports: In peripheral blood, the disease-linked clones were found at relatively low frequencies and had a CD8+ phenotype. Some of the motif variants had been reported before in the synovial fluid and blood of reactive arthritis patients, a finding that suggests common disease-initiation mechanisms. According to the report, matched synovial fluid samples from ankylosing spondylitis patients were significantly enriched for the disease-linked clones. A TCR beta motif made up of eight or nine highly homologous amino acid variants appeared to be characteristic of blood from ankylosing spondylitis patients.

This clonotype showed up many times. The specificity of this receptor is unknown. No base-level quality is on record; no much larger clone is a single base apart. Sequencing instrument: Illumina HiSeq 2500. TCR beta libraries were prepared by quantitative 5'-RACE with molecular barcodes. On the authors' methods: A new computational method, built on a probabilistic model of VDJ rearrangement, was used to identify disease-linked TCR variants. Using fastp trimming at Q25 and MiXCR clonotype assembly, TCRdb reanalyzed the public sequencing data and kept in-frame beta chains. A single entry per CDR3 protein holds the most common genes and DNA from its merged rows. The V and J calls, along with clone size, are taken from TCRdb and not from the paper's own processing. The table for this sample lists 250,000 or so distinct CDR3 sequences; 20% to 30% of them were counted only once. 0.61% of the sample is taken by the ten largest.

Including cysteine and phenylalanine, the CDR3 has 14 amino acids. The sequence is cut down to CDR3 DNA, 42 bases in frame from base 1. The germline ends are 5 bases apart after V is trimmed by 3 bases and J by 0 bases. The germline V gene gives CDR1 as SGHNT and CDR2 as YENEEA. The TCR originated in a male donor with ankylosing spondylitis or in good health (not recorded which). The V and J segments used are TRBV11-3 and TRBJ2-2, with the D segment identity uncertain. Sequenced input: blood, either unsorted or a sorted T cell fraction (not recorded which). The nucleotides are TGTGCCAGCAGCTTGACTGCGAACACCGGGGAGCTGTTTTTT. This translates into CASSLTANTGELFF.